The clone carrying this T cell receptor (beta chain) appeared many times. There are 15 residues in the CDR3. The V gene's germline CDR1 is MDHEN and CDR2 SYDVKM. Trimming took 2 bases from V and 3 from J, leaving 13 bases between them. The data originate from a study of regulatory T cells in long-lasting Graves disease. Study details: Graves' patients diagnosed newly had used antithyroid drugs under 3 months.

As for time point: newly diagnosed GD, antithyroid drugs for less than 3 months. Extracted RNA from PBMCs served as the source of the TCR library. Arm-PCR of CDR3 regions and iRepertoire HTBI primers were the basis on which TCR beta libraries were built. TCRdb reanalysed the multiplex PCR reads using MiXCR and keeps one entry per CDR3 protein. The top ten hold 12% of the sample, which has 500,000 or so distinct CDR3 sequences, 15% to 20% seen once. This sample was also put to use in a study of T cells in Graves' hyperthyroidism and ophthalmopathy.

The TCR was taken from a man aged 40-49 years with Graves disease. The V call is TRBV28, the J call TRBJ2-5; perhaps TRBD2 as D (5 bases). The sequences come from peripheral blood mononuclear cells (PBMCs), collected at new diagnosis, from a patient treated with antithyroid drugs. The CDR3 sequence: CASSLRESGKETQYF. The CDR3 nucleotides are TGTGCCAGCAGTTTAAGGGAGAGCGGTAAAGAGACCCAGTACTTC.